These 13 T cell receptor beta chains share one sample of origin, sequenced in a study of Ad26.COV2.S vaccination and SARS-CoV-2 variants. The sample's treatment: around 19 received Ad26.COV2.S at low or high dose, single or two shots; a few received placebo; per-sample allocation not given. Vaccine and placebo recipients were sampled on day 63 after the first injection. The repertoire was sequenced with immunoSEQ multiplex PCR; TCRdb's copy has only in-frame clones and lacks some. The sample has about 470,000 clones; around 90% are singletons. The source was peripheral blood, collected in a trial of Ad26.COV2.S vaccine versus placebo. The receptor set was obtained from a person aged 18-60 years who received the Ad26.COV2.S COVID-19 vaccine or a placebo.

The genes are TRBV7-2 and TRBJ2-1; tentatively, D is TRBD2 (6 bases). CDR3 size: 14 residues. The V gene's germline CDR1 is SGHTA and CDR2 FQGNSA. The V end was cut by 5 bases, the J end by 8 bases, with 16 bases between. CDR3 protein: CASSLGREFYEQFF. CDR3 coding DNA: TGTGCCAGCAGCCTTGGACGGGAGTTTTATGAGCAGTTCTTC.

Notes on this clone: Compared with germline, one end of the junction differs, possibly owing to a read error. V and J are TRBV7-7 and TRBJ2-6, with 14 bases lining up with TRBD2. CDR1 is SSHAT and CDR2 is FNYEAQ in the germline V gene (reference sequence). The CDR3 sequence is 18 residues long. The DNA for the CDR3 is TGTGCTAGCAGCCCGACTAGCGGGAGGGCCTCTGGGGCCAACGTCCTGACTTTC. Amino acids: CASSPTSGRASGANVLTF.

Only a few counts were recorded for this clone. This chain joins TRBV2 and TRBJ2-2; D gene unclear. Per germline, CDR1 SNHLY and CDR2 FYNNEI. There are 11 residues in the CDR3. V lost 4 bases, J lost 8 bases, and 5 bases lay in between. The CDR3 spells CASSVVGELFF. Written as DNA, the CDR3 is TGTGCCAGCAGTGTGGTAGGGGAGCTGTTTTTT.

This chain connects TRBV6-2 or TRBV6-3 to TRBJ2-5; TRBD1 matches at 7 bases. Germline CDR1 is MNHEY and CDR2 is SVGEGT. Germline trimming cut 0 bases from V and 2 bases from J; bases unmatched to any gene: 9. The CDR3 totals 17 residues. The CDR3 region is CASSYSLEPGQQETQYF. The CDR3 DNA follows: TGTGCCAGCAGTTACTCGTTGGAACCGGGACAGCAAGAGACCCAGTACTTC.

The chain links TRBV30 to TRBJ2-3; 9 nucleotides match TRBD2. Unmatched junction bases numbered 3, after V lost 0 bases and J lost 2 bases. Germline-derived CDR1 and CDR2 are GTSNPN and SVGIG (reference sequence). There are 15 residues in the CDR3. CDR3 nucleotides: TGTGCCTGGAGTGTACCTAGCGGGGTCACAGATACGCAGTATTTT. Translating gives CAWSVPSGVTDTQYF.

J is TRBJ1-2 and V is TRBV25-1; D unclear. V was pared by 2 bases and J by 4 bases, with 8 bases between. Germline values: CDR1 MGHDK, CDR2 SYGVNS. CDR3 length: 13 amino acids. CDR3 sequence reads: CASSEGNFYGYTF. The CDR3, as DNA: TGTGCCAGCAGTGAAGGCAACTTCTATGGCTACACCTTC.

A single count supports this clone. The chain employs TRBV5-4 and TRBJ1-6; a weak D match, TRBD1 (6 bases). With 0 bases removed from V and 10 bases from J, the gap between germline ends came to 11 bases. This CDR3 has 14 amino acids. Germline V gene lookup returns CDR1 SGHNT and CDR2 YYREEE (reference sequence). For the CDR3, the DNA is TGTGCCAGCAGCTTGGAGGGGGGAAGATCACCCCTCCACTTT. Residues: CASSLEGGRSPLHF. The full variable domain, with the rest looked up from reference TRBV5-4 and TRBJ1-6, is ETGVTQSPTHLIKTRGQQVTLRCSSQSGHNTVSWYQQALGQGPQFIFQYYREEENGRGNFPPRFSGLQFPNYSSELNVNALELDDSALYLCASSLEGGRSPLHFGNGTRLTVT.

V is TRBV6-6 and J is TRBJ1-1; possible D gene TRBD1, 5 bases. The germline V gene encodes CDR1 MNHNY and CDR2 SVGAGI (reference sequence). Trimming pared 5 bases from V and 4 bases from J, leaving 17 bases between. The CDR3 is 15 residues long. CDR3 protein: CASSPQGGAITEAFF. The CDR3 coding sequence is TGTGCCAGCAGTCCCCAGGGTGGGGCCATCACTGAAGCTTTCTTT.

The chain couples TRBV7-6 to TRBJ2-2; the D is unclear. V lost 6 bases and J 1 base, leaving 15 bases between the germline ends. The CDR3 length is 16 residues. Germline lookup yields CDR1 SGHVS and CDR2 FNYEAQ. The chain's CDR3 is CASRPLTEMNTGELFF. In DNA, the CDR3 is TGTGCCAGCAGGCCACTAACGGAAATGAACACCGGGGAGCTGTTTTTT.

The genes are TRBV5-1 and TRBJ2-5, with D possibly matching TRBD1 (7 bases). Germline V CDR1 and CDR2: SGHRS, YFSETQ. The CDR3 totals 13 residues. Trimming stripped 0 bases from V and 10 bases from J, with 13 bases between. The CDR3 DNA follows: TGCGCCAGCAGCTTGGGCGACAGGGAGGACCAGTACTTC. Translation: CASSLGDREDQYF.

The gene calls are TRBV11-1 and TRBJ1-6; D uncertain. This CDR3 contains 13 residues. Germline CDR1 SGHAT, CDR2 FQDESV (reference sequence). V was shortened by 2 bases and J by 7 bases, with 6 bases between the two germline ends. The DNA for the CDR3 is TGTGCCAGCAGCTTAAATGAGAATTCACCCCTCCACTTT. Its translation is CASSLNENSPLHF. The entire variable domain, with the rest obtained from reference TRBV11-1 and TRBJ1-6, is as follows: EAEVAQSPRYKITEKSQAVAFWCDPISGHATLYWYRQILGQGPELLVQFQDESVVDDSQLPKDRFSAERLKGVDSTLKIQPAELGDSAMYLCASSLNENSPLHFGNGTRLTVT.

The gene calls are TRBV29-1 and TRBJ1-2; D might be TRBD1 (6 bases). This CDR3 has 15 amino acids. V was cut by 5 bases and J by 3 bases, with 19 bases left in between. Germline V gene data show CDR1 as SQVTM and CDR2 as ANQGSEA. DNA of the CDR3: TGCAGCGTTCTGGTCGGGGGGCGAATAGACTATGGCTACACCTTC. This codes for CSVLVGGRIDYGYTF.

With regard to this clone: This CDR3 is also generated by other DNA sequences in the sample. The J gene is TRBJ1-5, the V gene TRBV3-1 (or the pseudogene TRBV3-2), with D hard to call. Germline V gene lookup returns CDR1 LGHDT and CDR2 YNNKEL (reference sequence). With 1 base removed from V and 5 bases from J, the gap between germline ends came to 3 bases. This CDR3 is 12 amino acids long. The DNA for the CDR3 is TGTGCCAGCAGCCAAGGGGATCAGCCCCAGCATTTT. It translates to CASSQGDQPQHF.